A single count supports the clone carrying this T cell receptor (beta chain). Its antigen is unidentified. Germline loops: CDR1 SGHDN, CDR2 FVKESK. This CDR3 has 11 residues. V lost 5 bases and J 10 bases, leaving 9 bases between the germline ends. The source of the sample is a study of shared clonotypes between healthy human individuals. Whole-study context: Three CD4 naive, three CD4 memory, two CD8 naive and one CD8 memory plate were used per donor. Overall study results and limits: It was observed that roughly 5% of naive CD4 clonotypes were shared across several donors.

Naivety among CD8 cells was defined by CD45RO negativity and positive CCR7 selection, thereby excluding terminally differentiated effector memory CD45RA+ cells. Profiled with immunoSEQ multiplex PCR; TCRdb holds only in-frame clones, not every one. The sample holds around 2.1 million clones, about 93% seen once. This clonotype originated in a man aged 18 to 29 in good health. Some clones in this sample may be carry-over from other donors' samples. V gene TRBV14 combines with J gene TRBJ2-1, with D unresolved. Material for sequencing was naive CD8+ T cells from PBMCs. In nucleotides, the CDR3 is TGTGCCAGCAGCTCCGATGAGGAGCAGTTCTTC. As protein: CASSSDEEQFF.